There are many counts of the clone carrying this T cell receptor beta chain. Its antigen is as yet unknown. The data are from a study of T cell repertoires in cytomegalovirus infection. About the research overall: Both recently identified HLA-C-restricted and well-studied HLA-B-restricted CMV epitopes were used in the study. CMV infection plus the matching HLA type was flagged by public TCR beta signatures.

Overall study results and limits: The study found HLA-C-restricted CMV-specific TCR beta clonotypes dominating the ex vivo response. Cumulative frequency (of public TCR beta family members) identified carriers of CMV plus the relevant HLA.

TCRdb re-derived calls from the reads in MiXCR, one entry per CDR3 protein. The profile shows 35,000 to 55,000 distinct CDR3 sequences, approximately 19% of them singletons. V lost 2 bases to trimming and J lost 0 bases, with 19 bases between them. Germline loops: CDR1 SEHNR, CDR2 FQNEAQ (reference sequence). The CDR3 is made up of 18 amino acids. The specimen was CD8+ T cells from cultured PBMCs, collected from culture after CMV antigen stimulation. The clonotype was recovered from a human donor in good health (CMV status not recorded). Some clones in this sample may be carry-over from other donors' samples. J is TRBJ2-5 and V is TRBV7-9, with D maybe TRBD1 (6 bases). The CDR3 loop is CASSLRANRDKYQETQYF. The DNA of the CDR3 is TGTGCCAGCAGCTTACGGGCTAACCGGGACAAGTACCAAGAGACCCAGTACTTC.